This TCR beta chain stems from a study of blood T cell dynamics during melanoma immunotherapy (dated by TCRdb to the early 2020s). Regarding the research as a whole: Patients with metastatic melanoma were treated with first-line pembrolizumab or nivolumab plus ipilimumab as standard of care in the United Kingdom. To identify early correlates of response, the study profiled peripheral T cell receptor repertoires in patients with metastatic melanoma before and after one cycle of checkpoint inhibitor therapy. The training cohort was made up of consecutive patients, while a further independent group of patients from the same centre was pooled to form an external validation set.

On the study overall, not on this receptor specifically: The study could not determine whether the T cell clones driving repertoire changes were melanoma-specific or reflected general immune activation. The relatively small sample size was acknowledged as potentially limiting generalization of the results. Unlike progressors, patients who went on to achieve disease control showed a bifurcated reorganization of the PBMC repertoire at W3, with either increased clonality or increased diversity.

Every bulk PBMC sample had a fixed 350 ng of DNA loaded. Following the manufacturer instructions, the immunoSEQ TCRb Assay kit was used to amplify TCR beta CDR3 sequences from genomic DNA. The KAPA Library Quantification Kit for Illumina platforms was used to quantify pooled libraries by qPCR. Pooled libraries were sequenced on an Illumina NextSeq 500, clustered at roughly 0.55-1.1 pM. On the authors' methods: TCR data were analyzed with immunoSEQ ANALYZER and the R LymphoSeq package. A rearrangement efficiency score was calculated as productive divided by the sum of productive and non-productive CDR3 sequences. Clonality was measured with the Gini coefficient and diversity with the Renyi index at alpha=1, compared pairwise between timepoints within each patient. Clonal relatedness, based on an edit distance of 3, and repertoire similarity, based on the Bhattacharyya coefficient, were both computed in LymphoSeq. Linear discriminant analysis on week-3 changes in clonality and diversity was built with the R MASS and caret packages to classify response. As stored in TCRdb, this immuneACCESS dataset retains in-frame rearrangements with V and J assigned. A fraction of the clones does not appear; measured against another copy, unresolved V genes explain less than half of the discrepancy, and the remainder lacks a known reason. V and J calls and clone size follow that table, whereas D and trimming were derived from the DNA. Recorded for this sample are 13,000 to 15,000 clones; around 90% of them occurred a single time. The ten largest clones add up to less than 9.5% of the sample.

In regard to this clone: Its antigen is still unknown. Base-call qualities are not available, and no considerably larger clone is one nucleotide away.

The meaning of the sample's time point label: week 3, after first cycle of checkpoint inhibitor. Blood samples were taken before treatment (T0) and at week 3 (W3), following the first cycle of checkpoint blockade. Except for a couple of patients with rapid clinical progression, response was assessed 12 weeks after the first infusion by RECIST 1.1; disease control meant complete response, partial response or stable disease. Patients with prior systemic cancer treatment, concomitant immunosuppressant therapy or synchronous other active malignancies were excluded. TCR beta was sequenced in both bulk PBMC and plasma cell-free DNA in order to track circulating cells as well as T cell turnover. PBMC were isolated from blood with Lymphoprep and SepMate tubes, followed by red cell lysis. DNA from PBMC and sorted T cell subsets was extracted with QIAamp DNA Blood Mini kits. According to the germline V gene, CDR1 reads ENHRY and CDR2 reads SYGVKD. From cysteine to phenylalanine, the CDR3 is 13 amino acids long. Here the CDR3 DNA is all that survives: 39 bases in frame from base 1. V lost 5 bases and J lost 4 bases; the stretch between them is 10 bases long.

The sequence was collected from a human donor with melanoma. The sample was blood, taken from a patient treated with checkpoint blockade. This chain is built from TRBV10-3 and TRBJ2-3; TRBD1 might be the D gene, on 8 matching bases. The DNA is as follows: TGTGCCATCAGTACAGGGGGGGCAGATACGCAGTATTTT. This yields the protein CAISTGGADTQYF.